This record covers a single T cell receptor beta chain. It has no known antigen specificity. Gene names, together with germline sequences, are murine for this receptor. From the germline J gene comes the end of the CDR3, since the read stops 4 residues before it. The CDR3 runs 17 residues from the cysteine to the phenylalanine. The DNA covers only part of the CDR3, 39 bases in frame from base 1. V has 0 bases trimmed and J has 0 bases trimmed; junction bases matching no gene number 1. Taken from the germline V gene (reference sequence), the CDR1 and CDR2 loops are LGHNA and YNLKQL. This sample was included in a study of CD8+ T cells in alopecia areata (dated by TCRdb to between 2018 and 2020). About the investigation overall: Skin from C3H/HeJ donors with spontaneous alopecia (about 6-13 months old) was grafted onto female C3H/HeJ recipients that were roughly 7-11 weeks old. The study used high-throughput TCRbeta sequencing to examine T cell clonal expansion in alopecia areata, in both the C3H/HeJ mouse model and human patients. Human TCRbeta sequencing covered scalp tissue and sorted CD4+ and CD8+ peripheral blood T cells from patchy and totalis/universalis alopecia areata patients and healthy controls. Scalp clonality was compared across normal scalp (n=4), patchy alopecia areata scalp (n=8), and alopecia totalis/universalis scalp (n=8). The RNA source kit depended on sample type: the PAXgene miRNA kit for fixed scalp, the miRNeasy kit for PBMCs, and the RNeasy kit for mouse skin. TCRbeta CDR3 regions were amplified by immunoSEQ multiplex PCR using 35 Vbeta forward and 13 Jbeta reverse primers. Summary of the overall study and its limitations: Compared with normal scalp, lesional scalp, particularly in alopecia totalis/universalis, had higher clonality and more expanded CD8+ clones, which suggests antigenic drive. Compared with mice, TCR sequences shared between patients were less clear, possibly partly because of HLA diversity across the patient population. Unlike mouse skin, which is dominated by gammadelta T cells, normal human skin has resident alphabeta T cells that are also sequenced, and this complicates analysis of the scalp TCR repertoire.

Library preparation employed the immunoSEQ multiplex PCR assay. RNA was extracted from all samples and reverse transcribed into cDNA as template for TCR sequencing. First-strand cDNA was synthesized with SuperScript III using a 2:1 mix of oligo-dT and random hexamers. A synthetic immune receptor repertoire was used to assess amplification bias, and residual bias was removed computationally. Sequencing of the libraries was done on Illumina HiSeq with 60 bp reads that cover the CDR3, reading from J toward V. In the original analysis: After raw reads were preprocessed to remove errors, the CDR3 was defined following IMGT conventions as running from the conserved cysteine to phenylalanine. Clonality was computed by normalizing Shannon entropy by log2 of the number of productive unique TCRs and subtracting the result from 1. Whether scalp clones were CD4 or CD8 was inferred by matching scalp TCRbeta sequences against CD4 and CD8 repertoires sorted from blood. The clones in this table, taken by TCRdb from immuneACCESS, are in-frame only. Not every clone is retained; where verified, under half of the shortfall comes from an unresolved V gene, and the cause of the rest is unknown. The V and J calls and the clone size are those of that table, but D and trimming were determined from the DNA. This sample is represented by some 120,000 clones, with no singletons among them. The top ten clonotypes cover about 18% of the sample.

The chain is encoded by TRBV5 joined to TRBJ2-1, with 11 bases matching TRBD2. Sequencing was done on a sample of lesional skin. This clonotype was sampled from a C3H/HeJ mouse with alopecia areata. Mice belonging to this strain carry MHC haplotype H2-k. The CDR3 loop reads CASSQEGTGGNYAEQFF. The CDR3 bases that were read are TGTGCCAGCAGCCAAGAAGGGACTGGGGGTAACTATGCT.